This T cell receptor beta chain was captured by sequencing in a study of T cell changes during pregnancy in multiple sclerosis. TCRdb's copy holds only in-frame clones and misses some; the assay was immunoSEQ multiplex PCR. The sample includes around 65,000 clones, around nine tenths of them seen just once. CDR1 LNHDA and CDR2 SQIVND come from the germline V gene (reference sequence). Trimming left V 4 bases short and J 1 base short, with 16 bases between. This CDR3 contains 16 residues. The chain couples TRBV19 to TRBJ1-2, with a tentative D call TRBD1 (5 bases). The clonotype was recovered from a female donor in good health, enrolled as a control in a pregnancy study. The material sequenced was peripheral blood, taken in the third trimester of pregnancy. For the CDR3, the DNA is TGTGCCAGTAGTAAACAGGTCCGGGCTCTTAACTATGGCTACACCTTC. Translated: CASSKQVRALNYGYTF.